Sequencing of this T cell receptor (beta chain) was carried out in a study of human T cells and chemical hapten exposure. Study overall: Alopecia areata, totalis or universalis affected patients, mainly female. Study-level points and caveats: After DPC sensitization, TCRs above 1 in 1000 frequency showed no change. In the PT1 data, expanded TCR counts showed a positive correlation with patch test score.

This clonotype has only a few counts. Its antigen remains unidentified. The CDR3 extends over 15 amino acids. Germline V gives CDR1 DFQATT, CDR2 SNEGSKA (reference sequence). The germline V and J ends were trimmed by 5 bases and 7 bases, with 24 bases remaining between them. TCRdb passed the RACE reads through MiXCR, listing each CDR3 protein once. The sample holds more than 250,000 distinct CDR3 sequences, approximately 8.6% seen once. Time point in this sample: pre-sensitization, week 0. Treatment in this sample: therapeutic diphenylcyclopropenone sensitization with weekly scalp DPC. RNA extraction used unfractionated whole blood as the source of total RNA.

This clonotype was obtained from a woman aged 40 to 50 with alopecia areata. Some clones in this sample may be carry-over from other donors' samples. The source was whole blood, collected in connection with sensitization to the hapten diphenylcyclopropenone (DPC). The rearrangement links TRBV20-1 to TRBJ2-7; D unclear. The CDR3 spells CSAPDNLGVAVEQYF. The CDR3 nucleotides are TGCAGTGCTCCCGACAACCTAGGCGTTGCGGTGGAGCAGTACTTC.